This paragraph reports one T cell receptor (beta chain). What it recognizes is unknown. Just one base apart from a much larger clone, this may be a read error. Here the CDR3 omits its conserved ending phenylalanine or tryptophan, so a read error is the likely source. Each cDNA molecule carried a unique molecular identifier. MiXCR, applied by TCRdb to the 5' RACE reads, yields one record per CDR3 protein. The sample carries fewer than 110,000 distinct CDR3 sequences, 8.5% to 14% recorded once. These data belong to a study of early T cells in non-severe SARS-CoV-2 infection. Study context: The input, bulk RNA from unsorted whole blood, was sequenced, and chains were unpaired.

The CDR3 has 14 amino acids. Trimming pared 5 bases from V and 6 bases from J, leaving 17 bases between. Germline-derived CDR1 and CDR2 are SGHAT and FQNNGV. Whole-study results and caveats: Anti-spike CD8 specificities were favored by VDJdb matching, whose results missed private and CD4 specificities.

The V call is TRBV11-2, the J call TRBJ2-7; D unclear. The sequencing input was whole blood. The clonotype was recovered from an adult who was a healthcare worker with PCR-confirmed SARS-CoV-2 infection or an uninfected control (not recorded which). In nucleotides, the CDR3 is TGTGCCAGCAGCGCCAGAAGTCAACTCTCCGAGCAGTACTTA. Its protein product is CASSARSQLSEQYL.